The 5 T cell receptor beta chains listed next were all sequenced from one sample in a study of T cells in localized non-small cell lung cancer. The method was immunoSEQ multiplex PCR; TCRdb's version includes in-frame clones alone and lacks a portion of them. The sample holds about 1,600 clones, 19% seen once. The sequencing here drew on normal lung tissue next to the tumor, taken before any cancer treatment. The receptor set was obtained from a female donor over 55 with stage I lung adenocarcinoma.

A note on this clone: An end of the junction differs from the germline gene, which may be a read error. The chain employs TRBV11-3 and TRBJ2-1, with D tentatively TRBD1 or TRBD2 (5 bases each). Per the germline V gene, CDR1 is SGHNT and CDR2 is YENEEA. This CDR3 is built from 17 residues. As DNA, the CDR3 is TGTGCCAGCAGCCTAGATGTTTTCCGGGGACCCAACAATGAGCAGTTCTTC. Translated, it gives CASSLDVFRGPNNEQFF.

The chain is built from TRBV9 and TRBJ1-1; 7 nucleotides align to TRBD1. Germline CDR1 is SGDLS and CDR2 is YYNGEE. The trim removed 0 bases at V and 0 bases at J, leaving 2 bases unmatched. This CDR3 spans 15 amino acids. The CDR3 DNA follows: TGTGCCAGCAGCGTAGGGACAGGAATGAACACTGAAGCTTTCTTT. Its translation is CASSVGTGMNTEAFF.

A few counts support this clone. The chain links TRBV11-3 to TRBJ2-1; TRBD1 is a possible D gene (6 bases). This CDR3 is 14 amino acids long. The V gene lost 4 bases and the J gene lost 5 bases, with 12 bases spanning the gap. The germline V gene has CDR1 SGHNT and CDR2 YENEEA. DNA of the CDR3: TGTGCCAGCAGCTCCAGGGGCCCCCACAATGAGCAGTTCTTC. Its translation: CASSSRGPHNEQFF.

The chain has TRBV1 and TRBJ1-2; the table's D call, TRBD1, has no DNA check behind it. TRBV1 is reported as a pseudogene. This CDR3 region has 16 residues. CDR3 region: CASSQDTGDLLGGYTF. The CDR3 DNA is TGCGCCAGCAGCCAAGATACAGGGGATCTTTTAGGTGGCTACACCTTC.

This clone was found a few times. This chain connects TRBV19 to TRBJ1-3; 9 bases are a match to TRBD1. V gave up 6 bases and J gave up 2 bases; unmatched junction bases: 2. Germline CDR1 is LNHDA and CDR2 is SQIVND (reference sequence). This CDR3 contains 14 residues. DNA of the CDR3: TGTGCCAGTAGCAGGACAGGGGCTGGAAACACCATATATTTT. Protein product: CASSRTGAGNTIYF.